This TCR beta chain was identified during a study of T-cell reconstitution after alpha-beta-depleted transplantation in children. Study-wide points: Alpha-beta T cells present about two months after transplant were reported to originate from several hundred expanded graft clones.

CDR3 length equals 11 residues. Per the germline V gene, CDR1 is SQVTM and CDR2 is ANQGSEA. Trimming cost V 6 bases and J 4 bases; bases outside gene matches: 1. This sample's TCRbeta library carried unique molecular identifier barcodes. TCRdb analysed the PCR reads with MiXCR anew, one entry per CDR3 protein. The sample records about 310,000 distinct CDR3 sequences, around 25% being singletons. In its sample, this clonotype was seen a few times. The antigen is undetermined. The sample was PBMCs, mostly from graft donor cells, taken 180 days after TCRalphabeta/CD19-depleted stem cell transplant. The TCR comes from a male patient under 18 who had a stem cell transplant for acute lymphoblastic leukemia, so the T cells may come from the graft donor. The gene calls are TRBV29-1 and TRBJ1-1; 8 nucleotides align to TRBD1. CDR3 in amino acids: CSVDRGTEAFF. In DNA form, the CDR3 reads TGCAGCGTCGACAGGGGCACTGAAGCTTTCTTT.